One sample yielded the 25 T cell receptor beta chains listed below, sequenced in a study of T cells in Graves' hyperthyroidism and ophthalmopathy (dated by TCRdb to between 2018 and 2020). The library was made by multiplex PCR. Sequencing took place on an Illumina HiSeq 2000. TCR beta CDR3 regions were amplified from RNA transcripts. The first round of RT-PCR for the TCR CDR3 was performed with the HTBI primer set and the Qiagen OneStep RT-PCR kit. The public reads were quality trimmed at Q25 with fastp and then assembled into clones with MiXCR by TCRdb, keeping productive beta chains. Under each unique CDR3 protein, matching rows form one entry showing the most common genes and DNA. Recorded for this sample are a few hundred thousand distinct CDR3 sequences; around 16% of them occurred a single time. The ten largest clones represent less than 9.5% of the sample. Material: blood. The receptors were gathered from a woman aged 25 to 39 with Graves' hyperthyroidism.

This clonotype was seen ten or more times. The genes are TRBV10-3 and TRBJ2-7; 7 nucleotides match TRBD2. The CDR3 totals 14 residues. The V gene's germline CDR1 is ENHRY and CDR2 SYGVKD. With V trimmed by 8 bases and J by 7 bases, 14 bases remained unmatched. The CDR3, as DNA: TGTGCCATCCGCAGACTAGCCACGTTAGGGGAGCAGTACTTC. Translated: CAIRRLATLGEQYF.

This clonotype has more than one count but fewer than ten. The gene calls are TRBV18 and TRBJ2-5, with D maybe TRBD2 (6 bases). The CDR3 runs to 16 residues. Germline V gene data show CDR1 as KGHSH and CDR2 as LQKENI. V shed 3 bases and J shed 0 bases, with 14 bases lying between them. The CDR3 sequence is CASSPPGLWYQETQYF. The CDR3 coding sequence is TGTGCCAGCTCACCGCCGGGACTCTGGTACCAAGAGACCCAGTACTTC.

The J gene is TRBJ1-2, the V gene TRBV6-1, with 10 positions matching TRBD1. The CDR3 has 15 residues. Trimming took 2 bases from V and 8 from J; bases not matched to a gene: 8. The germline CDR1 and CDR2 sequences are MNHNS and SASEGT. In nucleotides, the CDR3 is TGTGCCAGCAGTGAAATCGGGACAGGGGCAAGCGGCTACACCTTC. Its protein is CASSEIGTGASGYTF.

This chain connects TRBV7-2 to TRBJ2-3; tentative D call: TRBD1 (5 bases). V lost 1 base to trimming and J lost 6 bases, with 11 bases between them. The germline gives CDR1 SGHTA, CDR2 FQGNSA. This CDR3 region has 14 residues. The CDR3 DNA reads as TGTGCCAGCAGCTTAGTGCAGGGTGGGGATACGCAGTATTTT. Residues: CASSLVQGGDTQYF.

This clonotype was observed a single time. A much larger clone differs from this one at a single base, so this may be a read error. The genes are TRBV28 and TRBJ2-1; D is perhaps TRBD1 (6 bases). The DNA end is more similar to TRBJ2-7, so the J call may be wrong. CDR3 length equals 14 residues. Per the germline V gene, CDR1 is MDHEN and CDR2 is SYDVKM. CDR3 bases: TGTGCCAGTGGCCGGGACATGCTATACAATGAGCAGTACTTC. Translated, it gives CASGRDMLYNEQYF.

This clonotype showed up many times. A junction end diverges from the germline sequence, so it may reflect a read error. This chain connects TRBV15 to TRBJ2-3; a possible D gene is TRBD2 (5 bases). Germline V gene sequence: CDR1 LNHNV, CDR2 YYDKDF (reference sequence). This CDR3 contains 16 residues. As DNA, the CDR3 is TGTGCCACCAGCGGAGATCGAGGGCGGGCGGGAGATACGCAGTATTTT. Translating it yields CATSGDRGRAGDTQYF. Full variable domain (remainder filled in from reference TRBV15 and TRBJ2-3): DAMVIQNPRYQVTQFGKPVTLSCSQTLNHNVMYWYQQKSSQAPKLLFHYYDKDFNNEADTPDNFQSRRPNTSFCFLDIRSPGLGDTAMYLCATSGDRGRAGDTQYFGPGTRLTVL.

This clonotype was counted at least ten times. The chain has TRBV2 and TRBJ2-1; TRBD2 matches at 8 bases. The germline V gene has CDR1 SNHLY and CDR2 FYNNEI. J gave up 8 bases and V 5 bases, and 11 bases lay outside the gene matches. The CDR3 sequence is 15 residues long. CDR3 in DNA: TGTGCCAGCAGTTCGAGGACTAGCATAGTCGATGAGCAGTTCTTC. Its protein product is CASSSRTSIVDEQFF.

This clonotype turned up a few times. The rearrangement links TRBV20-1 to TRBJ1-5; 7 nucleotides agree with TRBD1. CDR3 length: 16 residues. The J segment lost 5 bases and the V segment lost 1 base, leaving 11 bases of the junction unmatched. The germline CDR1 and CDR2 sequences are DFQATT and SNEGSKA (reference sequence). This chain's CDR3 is CSARGVYSGGDQPQHF. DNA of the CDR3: TGCAGTGCTAGAGGGGTTTACTCAGGGGGGGATCAGCCCCAGCATTTT.

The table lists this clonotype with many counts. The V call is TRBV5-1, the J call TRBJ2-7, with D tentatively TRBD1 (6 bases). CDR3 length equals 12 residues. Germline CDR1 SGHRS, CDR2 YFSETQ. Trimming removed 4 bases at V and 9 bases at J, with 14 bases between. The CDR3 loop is CASSMTGQGQYF. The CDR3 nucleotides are TGCGCCAGCAGCATGACAGGCCAAGGGCAGTACTTC.

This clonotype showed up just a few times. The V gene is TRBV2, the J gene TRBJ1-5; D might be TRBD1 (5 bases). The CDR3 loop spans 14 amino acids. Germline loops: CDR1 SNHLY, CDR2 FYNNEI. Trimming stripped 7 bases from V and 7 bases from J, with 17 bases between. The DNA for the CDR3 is TGTGCCAGCACTCAGGGAAGGATAGGCCAGCCCCAGCATTTT. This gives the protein CASTQGRIGQPQHF.

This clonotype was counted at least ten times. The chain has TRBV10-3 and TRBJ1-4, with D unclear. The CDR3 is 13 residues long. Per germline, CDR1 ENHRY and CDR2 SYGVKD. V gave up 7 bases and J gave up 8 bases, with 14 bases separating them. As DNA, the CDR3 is TGTGCCATCAAGAGCAGGCCGGAGGAAAAACTGTTTTTT. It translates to CAIKSRPEEKLFF.

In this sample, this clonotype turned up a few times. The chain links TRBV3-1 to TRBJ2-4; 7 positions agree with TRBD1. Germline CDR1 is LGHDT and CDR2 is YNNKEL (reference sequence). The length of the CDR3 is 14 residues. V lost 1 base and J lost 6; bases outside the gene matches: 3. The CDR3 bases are TGTGCCAGCAGCCAAGTAGGGGGCGGAAACATTCAGTACTTC. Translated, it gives CASSQVGGGNIQYF.

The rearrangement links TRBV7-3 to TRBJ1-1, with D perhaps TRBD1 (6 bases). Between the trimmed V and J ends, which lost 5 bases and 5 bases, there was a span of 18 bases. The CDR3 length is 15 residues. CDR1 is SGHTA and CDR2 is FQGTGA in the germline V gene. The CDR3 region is CASSLQGRGVTEAFF. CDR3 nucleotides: TGTGCCAGCAGCCTCCAGGGGCGGGGGGTTACTGAAGCTTTCTTT.

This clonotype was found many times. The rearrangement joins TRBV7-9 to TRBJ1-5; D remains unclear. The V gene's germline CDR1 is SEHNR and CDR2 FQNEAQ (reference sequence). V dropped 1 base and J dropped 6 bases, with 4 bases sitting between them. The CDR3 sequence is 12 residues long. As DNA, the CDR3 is TGTGCCAGCAGCTTAGGGATTCAGCCCCAGCATTTT. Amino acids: CASSLGIQPQHF.

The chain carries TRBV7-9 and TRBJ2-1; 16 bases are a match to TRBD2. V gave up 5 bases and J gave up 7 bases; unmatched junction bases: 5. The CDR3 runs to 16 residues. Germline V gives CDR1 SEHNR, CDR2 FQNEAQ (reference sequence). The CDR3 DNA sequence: TGTGCCAGCAGCGGGACTAGCGGGAGGGCAAAGAATGAGCAGTTCTTC. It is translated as CASSGTSGRAKNEQFF. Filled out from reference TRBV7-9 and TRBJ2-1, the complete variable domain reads DTGVSQNPRHKITKRGQNVTFRCDPISEHNRLYWYRQTLGQGPEFLTYFQNEAQLEKSRLLSDRFSAERPKGSFSTLEIQRTEQGDSAMYLCASSGTSGRAKNEQFFGPGTRLTVL.

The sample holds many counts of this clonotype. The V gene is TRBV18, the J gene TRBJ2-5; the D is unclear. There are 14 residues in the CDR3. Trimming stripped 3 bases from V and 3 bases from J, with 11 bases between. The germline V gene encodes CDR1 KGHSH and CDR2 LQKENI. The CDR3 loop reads CASSPTRGEETQYF. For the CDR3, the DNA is TGTGCCAGCTCACCGACCCGCGGAGAAGAGACCCAGTACTTC.

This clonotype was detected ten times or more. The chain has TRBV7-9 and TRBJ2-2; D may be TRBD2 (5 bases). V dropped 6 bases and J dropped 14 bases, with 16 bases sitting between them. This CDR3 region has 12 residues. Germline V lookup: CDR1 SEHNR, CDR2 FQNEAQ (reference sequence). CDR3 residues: CASRQDDRGLFF. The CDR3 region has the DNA TGTGCCAGCAGACAAGACGACCGGGGTCTGTTTTTT.

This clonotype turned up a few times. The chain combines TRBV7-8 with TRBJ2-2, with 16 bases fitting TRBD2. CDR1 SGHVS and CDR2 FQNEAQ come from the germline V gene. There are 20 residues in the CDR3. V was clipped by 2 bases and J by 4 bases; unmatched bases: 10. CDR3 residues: CASSLSGGLAGGVSTGELFF. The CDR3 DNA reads TGTGCCAGCAGCTTAAGCGGGGGACTAGCGGGAGGGGTGAGCACCGGGGAGCTGTTTTTT.

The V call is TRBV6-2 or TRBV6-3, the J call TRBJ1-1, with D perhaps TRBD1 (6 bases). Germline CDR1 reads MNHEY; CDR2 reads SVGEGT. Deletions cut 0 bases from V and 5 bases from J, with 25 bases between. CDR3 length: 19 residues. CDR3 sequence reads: CASSYSSWGRGRFDTEAFF. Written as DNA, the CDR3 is TGTGCCAGCAGTTACTCGTCGTGGGGCAGGGGAAGATTTGATACTGAAGCTTTCTTT.

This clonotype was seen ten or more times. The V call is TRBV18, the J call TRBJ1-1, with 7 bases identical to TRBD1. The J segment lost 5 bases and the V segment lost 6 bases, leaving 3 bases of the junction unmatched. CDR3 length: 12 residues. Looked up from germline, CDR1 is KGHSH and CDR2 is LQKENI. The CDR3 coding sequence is TGTGCCAGCTCCGTGACAGGGACTGAAGCTTTCTTT. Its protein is CASSVTGTEAFF.

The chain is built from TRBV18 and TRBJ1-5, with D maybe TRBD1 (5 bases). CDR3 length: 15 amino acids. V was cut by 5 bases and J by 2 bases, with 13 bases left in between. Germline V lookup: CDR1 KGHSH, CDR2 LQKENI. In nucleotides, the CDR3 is TGTGCCAGCTCATTAGGGCAGGGACGCAATCAGCCCCAGCATTTT. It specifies CASSLGQGRNQPQHF.

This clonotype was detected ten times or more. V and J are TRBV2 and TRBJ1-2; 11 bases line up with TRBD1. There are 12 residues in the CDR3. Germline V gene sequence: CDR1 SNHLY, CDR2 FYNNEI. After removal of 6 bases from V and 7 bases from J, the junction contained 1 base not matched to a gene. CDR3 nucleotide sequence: TGTGCCAGCAGGGGGACAGGGGGTGGCTACACCTTC. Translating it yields CASRGTGGGYTF.

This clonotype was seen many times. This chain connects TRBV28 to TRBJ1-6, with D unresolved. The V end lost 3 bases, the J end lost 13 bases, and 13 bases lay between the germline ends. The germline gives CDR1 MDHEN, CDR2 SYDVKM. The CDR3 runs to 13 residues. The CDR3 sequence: CASSFMAHAPLHF. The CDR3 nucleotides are TGTGCCAGCAGTTTTATGGCTCACGCGCCCCTCCACTTT.

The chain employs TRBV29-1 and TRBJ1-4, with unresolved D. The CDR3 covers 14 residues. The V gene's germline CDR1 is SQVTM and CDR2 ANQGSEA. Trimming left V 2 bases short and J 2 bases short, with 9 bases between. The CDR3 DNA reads TGCAGCGTTGAAATCTGGGGTACTAATGAAAAACTGTTTTTT. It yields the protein CSVEIWGTNEKLFF.

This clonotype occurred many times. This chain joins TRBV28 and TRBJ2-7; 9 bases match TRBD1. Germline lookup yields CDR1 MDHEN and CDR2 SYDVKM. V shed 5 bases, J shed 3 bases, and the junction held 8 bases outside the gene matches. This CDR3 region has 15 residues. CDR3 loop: CASSLAGTGNYEQYF. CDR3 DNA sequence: TGTGCCAGCAGTCTCGCCGGGACAGGGAACTACGAGCAGTACTTC.